This TCR beta chain was obtained from a study of cytomegalovirus exposure and HLA in healthy donors (dated by TCRdb to between 2016 and 2019). About the investigation overall: According to an earlier analysis of around 600 of the donors, some 180 million T cells yielded 90 million to 140 million unique TCR beta sequences and less than 300 Gb of sequence data. About 310 gigabases of sequencing data and tens of millions of unique TCR sequences were included in an early release covering 550 to 800 HLA-typed donors. Among the roughly 370 genotyped donors, approximately 81% belonged to the genetic ancestry cluster associated with self-reported Caucasian donors. The study aimed to test whether cataloging public T cell receptors could reveal signatures of past pathogen exposure. The study profiled the T cell repertoires of fewer than 850 subjects by immunosequencing and related them to cytomegalovirus serostatus. Besides the first cohort of about 730 subjects, a separate validation cohort made up of over 100 different subjects was used. The study combined high-throughput TCR immunosequencing, statistical association of individual TCRs with disease status, and machine learning to predict cytomegalovirus infection status. A later analysis re-examined previously published TCR beta repertoires from hundreds of donors and added high-resolution HLA genotyping to investigate patterns of TCR occurrence. Rather than drawing on any new phenotypic data, the later analysis identified candidate immune exposures from TCR beta sequences and the way those sequences occurred across donors. To decide whether each TCR beta V gene segment behaved as functional or pseudogenic, an earlier analysis of several hundred of the donors relied on high-throughput TCR beta sequencing. Donor age, sex, ethnicity and CMV serostatus were compiled together with the repertoire data. Genome-wide SNP genotypes for about 65% of the 666 donors were used in a later genetic analysis, which treated that subset as a discovery cohort. Every repertoire in the discovery cohort had been generated on one and the same sequencing platform. Class I and class II HLA loci were covered by the typing at four-digit resolution. The number of typed donors differed by locus: about 629-630 for A, B, C, DRB1 and DQB1; approximately 520 for DQA1; 600 to 610 for DPA1; and roughly 490 for DPB1. Because of strong linkage in the cohort, roughly five DR-DQ haplotypes were treated as single units for association and clustering. Across about 380 genotyped donors of the cohort, an average of about 200,000 unique TCR beta nucleotide sequences per donor were sequenced, and roughly 18% of those sequences were non-productive. What the work shows at the level of the full study, not this receptor alone: A further reported finding was that TCR beta sequences accurately predicted the HLA-A and HLA-B alleles for most subjects in the first cohort. In a later analysis, around 15,000 TCR beta sequences were associated with specific HLA alleles at a false discovery rate of 0.05. When HLA alleles, especially DR and DQ, strongly co-occurred, TCR associations were difficult to assign to individual alleles. Because counts were too low, more than 15 rarely observed V segments, including chromosome 9 orphons, were left out of the earlier analysis of a few hundred of the donors. Correlated functional status among segregating V segments might be attributable to linkage disequilibrium, but an unknown experimental factor could not be ruled out. The authors suggested that the approach could potentially be extended to other disease states and immunological phenotypes. In vitro tests confirmed that a few of the cytomegalovirus-associated TCR beta chains recognize cytomegalovirus antigens. Most CMV-associated TCR beta chains appeared to be HLA-restricted in a later analysis, and the HLA associations seemed to be driven largely by CMV exposure. The classifier was reported to diagnose cytomegalovirus status with high specificity and sensitivity in both the original and validation cohorts. Compared with the approximately 600-donor mean, donors in an Asian-associated ancestry cluster had fewer N-insertions in productive TCRs, according to a later genetic analysis. The sequencing pipeline was judged likely to have produced a cluster of highly shared sequence variants as a technical artifact. According to a later analysis, parvovirus B19, influenza, CMV and Epstein-Barr virus appeared linked to several top co-occurrence clusters. The presence/absence analyses assumed that sequencing depth was roughly uniform across donors, and that assumption may not be true. Most TCR sequences were seen in very few donors, while some public TCRs were found in many individuals. In an earlier analysis of some 540 of the donors, most TCR beta V segments appeared in productive rearrangements about 90% or about 30% of the time, broadly matching IMGT annotations. This cohort had only TCR beta chains sequenced, and the lack of alpha or paired-chain data limited which features could be detected. The 87-base-pair reads could not distinguish some IMGT-functional V segments, including TRBV6-2 and TRBV6-3, so those segments were excluded. CMV serostatus was the only immune exposure information available for the cohort. The study gave a list of 150 to 200 TCR beta chains associated with cytomegalovirus. In a later analysis, HLA-associated TCR beta chains were found to be more clonally expanded and to have lower generation probabilities than equally common non-associated chains. V-gene and J-gene trimming of TCR beta chains was associated with a missense DCLRE1C variant in a later genetic analysis, and the association was replicated in an independent cohort. Because HLA typing was unavailable for some donors at each locus, only the typed subset was used in association tests. In a later analysis, the rate of TCR association differed among HLA loci, with DRB1 alleles having the most associated TCRs and HLA-C alleles having the fewest.

From cysteine to phenylalanine, the CDR3 is 15 amino acids long. Only the CDR3 region is kept as DNA, spanning 45 bases read in frame from base 1. Based on the germline V gene, the CDR1 and CDR2 sequences are SGDLS and YYNGEE. V is shortened by 0 bases, J by 4 bases, and the region joining them spans 13 bases. Turning to this clone: Its antigen specificity is not known. No much larger clonotype is one base removed from it; base qualities were not supplied.

The cohort comprised fewer than 750 healthy bone marrow donors. At the time of sampling, every cohort member was nominally healthy, though immune exposures that went unrecorded were likely present. The donor was CMV seronegative and was included in the group of 352 seronegative cohort members. Every donor gave a peripheral blood sample, and the peripheral blood mononuclear cells from that sample were used for TCR beta sequencing. The Qiagen DNeasy Blood Extraction Kit was used to extract genomic DNA from the blood cell samples. Libraries were constructed by the immunoSEQ multiplex PCR assay. For the multiplex PCR, a mixture combining 60 forward primers for TCR Vbeta segments and 13 reverse primers for TCR Jbeta segments was used. The CDR3 region of rearranged TCR beta genes was amplified from genomic DNA with a multiplex PCR assay. On the Illumina HiSeq System, the amplified TCR beta libraries were sequenced as 87-base-pair reads. The study's own analysis went as follows. A later analysis tallied around 82 million unique TCR beta chains across the 666 repertoires, and some 10 million of those chains were shared by two or more donors. A nearest-neighbor algorithm error-corrected the raw reads and collapsed the reads into unique sequences, merging closely related sequences to remove PCR and sequencing errors. V, D and J gene segments were assigned by aligning CDR3 sequences to IMGT reference sequences. For a sequence to be retained, at least a six-nucleotide match to both a V gene segment and a J gene segment was required. Rearrangements were called productive when the CDR3 lacked stop codons and stayed in frame with V and J; all others were non-productive. CDR3 was defined by IMGT convention, running from the second conserved V-encoded cysteine to the conserved J-encoded phenylalanine. The earlier analysis of about 560 of the donors excluded any sequence lacking an unambiguous match to a single V gene segment. An earlier analysis of over 450 of the donors classified V segments as functional when productive rearrangements were above 56.7% and as segregating when the standard deviation between donors was above 5%. A statistical classification framework was built to diagnose cytomegalovirus status from the catalog of TCR beta chain sequences. In a later analysis, V and J genes were assigned by comparing TCR nucleotide sequences against IMGT/GENE-DB human TR gene sequences. In a later analysis, CDR3 sequences and most-parsimonious VDJ recombination scenarios were assigned using the TCRdist pipeline. In a later analysis, each TCR beta chain was defined by its CDR3 amino acid sequence together with its V-gene family, and reads without a unique V-gene family were excluded. A later analysis removed 592 highly shared, low-generation-probability nucleotide sequences to deal with suspected cross-contamination and a sequencing artifact. For each public chain, a later analysis derived a clonal expansion index from normalized ranks of inferred template counts within each repertoire. In a later analysis, generation probabilities were computed with a VDJ recombination model fitted to out-of-frame rearrangements, and the resulting probabilities were checked against IGoR. Hypergeometric tests were used in a later analysis to score TCR-TCR, TCR-HLA and TCR-CMV co-occurrence, with a repertoire-size bias correction applied to the TCR pairs. False discovery rates were estimated in a later analysis by permuting HLA or CMV assignments 20 times. In a later analysis, co-occurring TCRs were grouped with DBSCAN, and TCRdist sequence similarity was added when clustering was performed within HLA-allele-positive subsets. Co-occurrence clustering excluded repertoires with fewer than 30,000 or more than 120,000 public chains, plus five with anomalous nucleotide sharing. TCRdb stores this immuneACCESS table with in-frame sequences only. Part of the clones is absent; in the studies checked, under half of the shortfall reflects unresolved V genes, and no reason is known for the rest. From that table come the V and J calls and clone size; the DNA was used to work out D and trimming. A total of roughly 76,000 clones appear in this sample, around 79% of them only once. The ten largest clones add up to 2% to 3% of the sample.

This receptor chain uses TRBV9 and TRBJ1-2; no D gene call is confident. The sequenced material came from PBMCs. The clonotype originates from a man aged 25 to 40 in good health and CMV-seronegative. The DNA reads TGTGCCAGCAGCGTAGAGATAGGAGGCCTCTATGGCTACACCTTC. Its translation reads: CASSVEIGGLYGYTF.